Reported below is one T cell receptor beta chain. This clonotype was recorded at least ten times. Its cognate antigen has yet to be identified. No base quality values were provided; no much bigger clone lies one nucleotide off. This specimen comes from a study of human T cells and chemical hapten exposure (dated by TCRdb to the early 2020s). With regard to the full study: For sensitization, 2% DPC in acetone was applied to a roughly 2 cm by roughly 2 cm area of upper inner arm skin. Patients additionally received weekly therapeutic DPC doses to the scalp throughout the approximately 25-week study period. Patch tests used Finn chambers with 0.01% DPC on the upper back, scored after 6 days by International Contact Dermatitis Research Group standards. Alopecia areata with under or over 50% scalp involvement, alopecia totalis and alopecia universalis were represented in the patient cohort, which was mostly female. Libraries were pooled for sequencing, and per-sample TCR yields varied mainly because of small differences in library volumes within the pool. The study tracked peripheral blood TCR repertoire changes in vivo during primary and secondary sensitization to the hapten diphenylcyclopropenone (DPC) in alopecia patients. Blood samples were taken from patients before sensitization (week 0) and then at 2, 6 and about 24 weeks after DPC sensitization. For TCR sequencing, blood came from twenty-nine alopecia patients at anywhere from one to four time points (pre-sensitization, 2, 6 and 24 weeks). Study-wide conclusions, independent of this receptor: DPC sensitization did not change the number of TCRs with a frequency above 1 in 1000, and there was no evidence of changes in global repertoire structure. After repeated subsampling, changes were observed in the strength of the expansion versus patch-test correlation and in the threshold at which the correlation became significant. Because all patients had alopecia, a presumed autoimmune disease, the immune response of the patients might differ from that of healthy individuals. Compared with pre-sensitization or healthy control sets, expanded TCRs formed significantly more large CDR3 similarity clusters, which is consistent with antigen-driven responses. The number of PT1 expanded TCRs positively correlated with patch test score, significant at thresholds 8, 16 and 32 but not 4.

Based on the germline V gene, the CDR1 and CDR2 sequences are MNHEY and SVGAGI. V is clipped by 2 bases and J by 0 bases, and the sequence between their germline boundaries is 10 bases long. The CDR3 spans 16 residues, from the cysteine through the phenylalanine. This entry keeps only the CDR3 DNA: 48 bases, framed from base 1. Library generation was performed with RACE. Sequencer: NextSeq 500. During library preparation, unique molecular identifiers were attached to individual cDNA molecules so that TCRs could be counted quantitatively and reproducibly. Both TCR alpha and TCR beta chains were sequenced from each blood RNA sample. The original methods were these. The median number of TCRs per sample was around 100,000, ranging from about 23,224 to 700,000. V, J and CDR3 annotation of the TCR reads was carried out using the Decombinator software suite. Every sample was subsampled to the same number of TCRs (28,000) for the PS versus PT1 abundance plots. TCRs were defined as expanded if absent before sensitization and observed at least eight times at the 2-week time point. The public reads were reanalyzed by TCRdb: fastp trimming at Q25, MiXCR alignment, in-frame beta chains only. Entries that share a CDR3 protein sequence are merged under the most common genes and DNA. The V and J calls shown here were made by TCRdb, not taken from the authors' results. In this sample the table shows about 82,000 distinct CDR3 sequences, about 9.4% of which occur a single time. The ten most abundant clones make up less than 6.5% of the sample.

The time point label, as the study defines it: patch test 2, 6 weeks after DPC sensitization. In the paper's terms, the treatment or condition label means: therapeutic diphenylcyclopropenone sensitization with weekly scalp DPC. Blood at each patch-test visit was drawn before the patch test was applied. To be eligible, patients had to be aged 18 to 70, diagnosed with alopecia and judged suitable for DPC therapy, while pregnant patients were excluded. Total RNA was extracted from unfractionated whole blood collected in Tempus Blood RNA tubes. The origin of this receptor is a woman in her forties or fifties with alopecia areata. Some clones in this sample may be carry-over from other donors' samples. The chain is made from TRBV6-5 and TRBJ1-4, with no D gene named confidently. The specimen comprised whole blood, sampled in connection with sensitization to the hapten diphenylcyclopropenone (DPC). The sequenced DNA: TGTGCCAGCAGTTACGCCGCCTCTCCAACTAATGAAAAACTGTTTTTT. Translation gives CASSYAASPTNEKLFF.